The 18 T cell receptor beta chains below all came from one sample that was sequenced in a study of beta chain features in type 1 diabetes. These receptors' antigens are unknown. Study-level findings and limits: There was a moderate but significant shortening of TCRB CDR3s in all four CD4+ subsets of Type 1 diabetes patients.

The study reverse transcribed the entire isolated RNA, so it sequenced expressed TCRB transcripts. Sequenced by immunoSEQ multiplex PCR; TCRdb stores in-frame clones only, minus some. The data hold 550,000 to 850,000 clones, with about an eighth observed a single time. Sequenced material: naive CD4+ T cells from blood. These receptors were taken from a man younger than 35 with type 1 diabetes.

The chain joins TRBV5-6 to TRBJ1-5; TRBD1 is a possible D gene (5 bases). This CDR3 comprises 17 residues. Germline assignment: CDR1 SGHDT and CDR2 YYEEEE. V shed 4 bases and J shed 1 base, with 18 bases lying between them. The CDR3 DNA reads TGTGCCAGCAGCCCGAGGGAGCACCGGGGGAGCAATCAGCCCCAGCATTTT. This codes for CASSPREHRGSNQPQHF.

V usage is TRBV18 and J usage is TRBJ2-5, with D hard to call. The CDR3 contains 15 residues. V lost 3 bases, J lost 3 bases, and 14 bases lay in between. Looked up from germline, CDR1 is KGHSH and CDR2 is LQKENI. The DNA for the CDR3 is TGTGCCAGCTCACCGGGGATCGTAACGGAAGAGACCCAGTACTTC. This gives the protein CASSPGIVTEETQYF.

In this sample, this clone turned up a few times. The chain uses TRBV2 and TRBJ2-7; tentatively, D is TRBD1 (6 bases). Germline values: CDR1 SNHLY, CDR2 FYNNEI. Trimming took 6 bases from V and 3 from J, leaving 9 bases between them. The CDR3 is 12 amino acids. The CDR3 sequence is CASSGDNYEQYF. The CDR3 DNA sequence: TGTGCCAGCAGCGGGGACAACTACGAGCAGTACTTC.

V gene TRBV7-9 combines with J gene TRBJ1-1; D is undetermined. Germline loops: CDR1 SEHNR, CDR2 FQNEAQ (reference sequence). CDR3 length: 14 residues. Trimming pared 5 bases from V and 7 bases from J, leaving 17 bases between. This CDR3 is CASSPARGGVEAFF. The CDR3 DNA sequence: TGTGCCAGCAGCCCCGCTCGGGGTGGGGTTGAAGCTTTCTTT.

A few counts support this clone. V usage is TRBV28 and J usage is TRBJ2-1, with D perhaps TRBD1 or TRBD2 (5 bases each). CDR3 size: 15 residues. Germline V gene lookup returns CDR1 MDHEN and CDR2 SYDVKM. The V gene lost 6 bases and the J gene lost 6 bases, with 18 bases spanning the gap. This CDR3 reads CASSPGTSLGNEQFF. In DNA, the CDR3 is TGTGCCAGCAGCCCGGGGACCAGCCTCGGCAATGAGCAGTTCTTC.

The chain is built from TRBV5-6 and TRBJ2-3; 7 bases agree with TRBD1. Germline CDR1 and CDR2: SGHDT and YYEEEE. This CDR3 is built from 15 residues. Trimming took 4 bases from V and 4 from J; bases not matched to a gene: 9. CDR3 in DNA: TGTGCCAGCAGCATCCGACAGGGTAGCGCAGATACGCAGTATTTT. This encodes CASSIRQGSADTQYF.

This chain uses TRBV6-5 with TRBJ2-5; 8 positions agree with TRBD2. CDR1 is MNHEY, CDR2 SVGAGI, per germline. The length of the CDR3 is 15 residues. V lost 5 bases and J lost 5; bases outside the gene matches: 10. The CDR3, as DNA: TGTGCCAGCAGTCCCCGGCGGGGGGAGGTTGAGACCCAGTACTTC. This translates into CASSPRRGEVETQYF.

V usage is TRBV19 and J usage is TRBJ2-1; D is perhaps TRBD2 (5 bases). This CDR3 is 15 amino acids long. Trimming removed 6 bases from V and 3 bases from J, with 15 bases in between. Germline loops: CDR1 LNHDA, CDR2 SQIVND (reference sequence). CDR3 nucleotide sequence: TGTGCCAGTAGGCCTGGATCAGCGGACTACAATGAGCAGTTCTTC. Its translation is CASRPGSADYNEQFF. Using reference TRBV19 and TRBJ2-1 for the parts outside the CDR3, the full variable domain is DGGITQSPKYLFRKEGQNVTLSCEQNLNHDAMYWYRQDPGQGLRLIYYSQIVNDFQKGDIAEGYSVSREKKESFPLTVTSAQKNPTAFYLCASRPGSADYNEQFFGPGTRLTVL.

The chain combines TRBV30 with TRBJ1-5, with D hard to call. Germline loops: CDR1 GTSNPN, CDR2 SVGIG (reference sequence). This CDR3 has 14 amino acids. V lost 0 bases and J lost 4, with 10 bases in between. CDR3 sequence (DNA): TGTGCCTGGAGTGTACGGGCACTTAATCAGCCCCAGCATTTT. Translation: CAWSVRALNQPQHF.

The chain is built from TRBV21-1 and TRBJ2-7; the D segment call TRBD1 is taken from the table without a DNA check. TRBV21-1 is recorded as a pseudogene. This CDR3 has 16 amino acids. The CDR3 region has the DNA TGTGCCAGCAGCAAAGCGGATAACAGATCTAACTACGAGCAGTACTTC. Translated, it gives CASSKADNRSNYEQYF.

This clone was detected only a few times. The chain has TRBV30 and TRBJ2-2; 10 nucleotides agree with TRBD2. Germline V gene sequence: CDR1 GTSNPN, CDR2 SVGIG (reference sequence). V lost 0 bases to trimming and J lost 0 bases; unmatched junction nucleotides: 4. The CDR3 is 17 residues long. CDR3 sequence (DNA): TGTGCCTGGAGTGTTAGCGGGGGGACCCCGAACACCGGGGAGCTGTTTTTT. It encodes CAWSVSGGTPNTGELFF.

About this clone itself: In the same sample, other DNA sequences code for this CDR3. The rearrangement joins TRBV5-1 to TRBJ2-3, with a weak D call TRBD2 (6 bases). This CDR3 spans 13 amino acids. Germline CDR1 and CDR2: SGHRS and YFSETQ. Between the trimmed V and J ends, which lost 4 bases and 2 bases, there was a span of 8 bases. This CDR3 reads CASSGGNTDTQYF. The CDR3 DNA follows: TGCGCCAGCAGCGGAGGGAACACAGATACGCAGTATTTT.

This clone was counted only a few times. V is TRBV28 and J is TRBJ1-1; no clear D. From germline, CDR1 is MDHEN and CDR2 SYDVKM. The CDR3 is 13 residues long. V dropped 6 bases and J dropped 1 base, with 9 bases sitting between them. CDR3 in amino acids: CASRPTANTEAFF. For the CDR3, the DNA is TGTGCCAGCAGGCCGACCGCGAACACTGAAGCTTTCTTT.

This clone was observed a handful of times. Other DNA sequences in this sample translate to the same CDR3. The CDR3 is CASSLADNEQFF. For the CDR3, the DNA is TGCGCCAGCAGCTTGGCCGACAATGAGCAGTTCTTC. V is TRBV5-1 and J is TRBJ2-1; no reliable D call. The CDR3 spans 12 residues. CDR1 is SGHRS, CDR2 YFSETQ, per germline. V gave up 0 bases and J gave up 5 bases, with 3 bases separating them. The entire variable domain, with the rest obtained from reference TRBV5-1 and TRBJ2-1, is as follows: KAGVTQTPRYLIKTRGQQVTLSCSPISGHRSVSWYQQTPGQGLQFLFEYFSETQRNKGNFPGRFSGRQFSNSRSEMNVSTLELGDSALYLCASSLADNEQFFGPGTRLTVL.

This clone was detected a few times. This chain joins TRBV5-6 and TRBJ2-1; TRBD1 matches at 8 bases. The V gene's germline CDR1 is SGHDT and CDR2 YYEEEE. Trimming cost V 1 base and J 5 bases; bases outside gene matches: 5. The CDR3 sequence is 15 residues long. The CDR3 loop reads CASSLLDRVHNEQFF. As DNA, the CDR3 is TGTGCCAGCAGCTTGCTGGACAGGGTTCACAATGAGCAGTTCTTC.

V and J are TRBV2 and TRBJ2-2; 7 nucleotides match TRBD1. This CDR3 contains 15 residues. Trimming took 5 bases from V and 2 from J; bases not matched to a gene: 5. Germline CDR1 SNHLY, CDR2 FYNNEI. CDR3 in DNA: TGTGCCAGCAGTCCAGACAGGGTCAACACCGGGGAGCTGTTTTTT. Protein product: CASSPDRVNTGELFF.

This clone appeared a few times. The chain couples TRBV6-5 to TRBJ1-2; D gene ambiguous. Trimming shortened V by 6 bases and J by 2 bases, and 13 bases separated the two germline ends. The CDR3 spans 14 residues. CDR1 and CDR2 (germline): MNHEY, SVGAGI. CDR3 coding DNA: TGTGCCAGCAGCCGGACCGCCCTAAACTATGGCTACACCTTC. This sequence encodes CASSRTALNYGYTF.

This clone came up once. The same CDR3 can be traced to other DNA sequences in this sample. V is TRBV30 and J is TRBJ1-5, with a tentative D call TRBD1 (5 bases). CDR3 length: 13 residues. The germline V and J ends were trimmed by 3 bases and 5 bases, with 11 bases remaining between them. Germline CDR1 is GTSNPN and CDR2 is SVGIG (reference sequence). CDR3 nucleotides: TGTGCCTGGAGAGGGCAGGGCGATCAGCCCCAGCATTTT. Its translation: CAWRGQGDQPQHF.